These 13 T cell receptor beta chains came from one sample sequenced in a study of early T cells in non-severe SARS-CoV-2 infection. MiXCR was run by TCRdb on the 5' RACE reads, yielding one entry per CDR3 protein. The sample lists about 60,000 distinct CDR3 sequences, approximately 5.6% seen once, with about 6.8% in the top ten. Sample: whole blood. All receptors come from an adult who was a healthcare worker with PCR-confirmed SARS-CoV-2 infection or an uninfected control (not recorded which).

This clonotype appeared many times. The chain has TRBV6-5 and TRBJ2-2; D is undetermined. In germline, CDR1 is MNHEY, CDR2 SVGAGI. V was clipped by 5 bases and J by 3 bases, with 4 bases between them. The CDR3 is 12 residues long. Written as DNA, the CDR3 is TGTGCCAGCAGTCAATACACCGGGGAGCTGTTTTTT. This gives the protein CASSQYTGELFF.

The genes are TRBV18 and TRBJ1-2, with D perhaps TRBD1 (5 bases). The CDR3 is 15 amino acids. V was clipped by 1 base and J by 4 bases, with 13 bases between them. CDR1 KGHSH and CDR2 LQKENI come from the germline V gene. CDR3 bases: TGTGCCAGCTCACCACTTACAGGCGCCTCCTATGGCTACACCTTC. It yields the protein CASSPLTGASYGYTF.

This clonotype was counted at least ten times. The chain has TRBV5-6 and TRBJ2-1; 10 bases are shared with TRBD1. Germline V gene lookup returns CDR1 SGHDT and CDR2 YYEEEE. The ends lost 0 bases at V and 7 bases at J; junction bases unmatched: 7. The length of the CDR3 is 16 residues. The CDR3 coding sequence is TGTGCCAGCAGCTTGGCCCGGACAGGGGGATGGAATGAGCAGTTCTTC. Translating gives CASSLARTGGWNEQFF.

The chain employs TRBV10-3 and TRBJ2-1, with 15 bases matching TRBD2. This CDR3 is built from 15 residues. Trimming at V came to 8 bases and at J to 7 bases, leaving 6 bases not matched to a gene. Germline V gene data show CDR1 as ENHRY and CDR2 as SYGVKD. The CDR3, as DNA: TGTGCCATCTCCGGACTAGCGGGAGGGTTAAATGAGCAGTTCTTC. This sequence encodes CAISGLAGGLNEQFF.

This clonotype was found many times. The chain is built from TRBV15 and TRBJ1-2; the D is unclear. Germline CDR1 and CDR2: LNHNV and YYDKDF (reference sequence). The CDR3 loop spans 14 amino acids. Trimming left V 3 bases short and J 6 bases short, with 14 bases between. The CDR3 coding sequence is TGTGCCACCAGCAGGAGAACCATTGTCAATGGCTACACCTTC. Translating gives CATSRRTIVNGYTF.

This clonotype came up many times. This chain joins TRBV6-6 and TRBJ2-5, with D unresolved. V lost 0 bases and J lost 1, with 9 bases in between. The CDR3 totals 15 residues. Germline lookup yields CDR1 MNHNY and CDR2 SVGAGI (reference sequence). The CDR3: CASSYSTPLQETQYF. The CDR3 region has the DNA TGTGCCAGCAGTTACTCGACTCCGCTCCAAGAGACCCAGTACTTC.

This clonotype has just a few counts. The chain employs TRBV19 and TRBJ1-2; no definite D call. Looked up from germline, CDR1 is LNHDA and CDR2 is SQIVND (reference sequence). CDR3 length: 12 residues. Here the CDR3 reads CGSGRTNYGYTF. The CDR3 bases are TGTGGTAGTGGCAGAACTAACTATGGCTACACCTTC.

This clonotype was counted at least ten times. The chain couples TRBV5-8 to TRBJ2-3, with TRBD2 as a possible D gene (5 bases). The V and J ends lost 0 bases and 2 bases respectively, with 10 bases between them. Looked up from germline, CDR1 is SGHTS and CDR2 is YDEGEE. The CDR3 runs to 15 residues. CDR3 sequence: CASSLGGANTDTQYF. The DNA for the CDR3 is TGTGCCAGCAGCTTGGGGGGAGCAAACACAGATACGCAGTATTTT.

The table lists this clonotype with many counts. J is TRBJ2-5 and V is TRBV6-2 or TRBV6-3; TRBD2 agrees at 10 bases. This CDR3 comprises 16 residues. The V and J ends lost 5 bases and 1 base, in that order; junction bases with no gene match: 7. Germline CDR1 and CDR2: MNHEY and SVGEGT. CDR3 sequence: CASSPLAGDLQETQYF. CDR3 DNA sequence: TGTGCCAGCAGTCCGCTAGCGGGGGACCTCCAAGAGACCCAGTACTTC.

This rearrangement joins TRBV4-1 to TRBJ1-1, with D unresolved. The CDR3 runs 14 residues. Germline V gene sequence: CDR1 MGHRA, CDR2 YSYEKL. Trimming shortened V by 3 bases and J by 1 base, and 9 bases separated the two germline ends. The CDR3 nucleotides read TGCGCCAGCAGCCATGGGGTGGAGAACACTGAAGCTTTCTTT. Translating it yields CASSHGVENTEAFF.

This chain uses TRBV7-2 with TRBJ2-2, with D perhaps given as TRBD1 or TRBD2 (5 bases each). The CDR3 contains 16 residues. The V end lost 2 bases, the J end lost 4 bases, and 14 bases lay between the germline ends. Germline V CDR1 and CDR2: SGHTA, FQGNSA. The CDR3, as DNA: TGTGCCAGCAGCTTACACCCCGGGGCGGGCACCGGGGAGCTGTTTTTT. This encodes CASSLHPGAGTGELFF.

This clonotype was picked up many times. The gene calls are TRBV2 and TRBJ2-7; unclear D gene. The CDR3 is 16 amino acids. V lost 2 bases, J lost 2 bases, and 16 bases lay in between. Germline CDR1 SNHLY, CDR2 FYNNEI. CDR3 residues: CASSEYHEPKTYEQYF. The CDR3 DNA sequence: TGTGCCAGCAGTGAATATCACGAGCCCAAGACCTACGAGCAGTACTTC.

The sample holds many counts of this clonotype. The rearrangement uses TRBV20-1 and TRBJ2-2; D is undetermined. Germline CDR1 is DFQATT and CDR2 is SNEGSKA (reference sequence). CDR3 size: 13 residues. V lost 3 bases to trimming and J lost 1 base, with 6 bases between them. The CDR3 loop reads CSASARNTGELFF. For the CDR3, the DNA is TGCAGTGCTAGTGCCCGGAACACCGGGGAGCTGTTTTTT.